This TCR beta chain was captured in a study of T cell responses to AZD1222 COVID-19 vaccine. Findings and caveats of the study: Regions 160-218 and 743-854 dominated among vaccine-associated CD4 TCRs spanning spike. The repertoires were collected only after the peak T cell response.

Note on this clone: No antigen is known for it.

Per the germline V gene, CDR1 is SGHVS and CDR2 is FQNEAQ. The V end lost 5 bases, the J end lost 6 bases, and 13 bases lay between the germline ends. The CDR3 is 13 residues long. Libraries were prepared by immunoSEQ multiplex PCR; TCRdb keeps only in-frame clonotypes and omits some of them. In the table there are about 190,000 clones, over 70% of which are singletons. The source is an adult in good health. The chain recombines TRBV7-8 with TRBJ1-1, with D perhaps TRBD1 (6 bases). The sequencing here drew on peripheral blood, taken on day 0 of MenACWY control vaccination. CDR3 sequence: CASSTSGASEAFF. The CDR3 DNA reads as TGTGCCAGCAGCACTTCAGGGGCCTCTGAAGCTTTCTTT.